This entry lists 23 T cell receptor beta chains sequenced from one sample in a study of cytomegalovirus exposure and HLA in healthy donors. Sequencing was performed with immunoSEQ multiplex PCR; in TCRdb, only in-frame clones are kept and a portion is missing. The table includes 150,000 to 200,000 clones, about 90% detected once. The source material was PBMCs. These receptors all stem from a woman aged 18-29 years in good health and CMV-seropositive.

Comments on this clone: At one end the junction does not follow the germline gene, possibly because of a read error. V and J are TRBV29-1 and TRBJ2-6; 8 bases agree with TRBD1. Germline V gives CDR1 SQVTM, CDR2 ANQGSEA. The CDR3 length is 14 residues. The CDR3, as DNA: TGCAGCGTTTCCCCCCTACAGGGGGACAACGTCCTGACTTTC. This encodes CSVSPLQGDNVLTF.

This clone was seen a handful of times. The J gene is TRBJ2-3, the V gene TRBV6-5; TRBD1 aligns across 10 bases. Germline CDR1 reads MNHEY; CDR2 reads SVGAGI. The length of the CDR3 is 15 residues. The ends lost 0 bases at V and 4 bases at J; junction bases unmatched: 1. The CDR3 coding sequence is TGTGCCAGCAGTTACTCGACAGGGGGCCCAGATACGCAGTATTTT. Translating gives CASSYSTGGPDTQYF.

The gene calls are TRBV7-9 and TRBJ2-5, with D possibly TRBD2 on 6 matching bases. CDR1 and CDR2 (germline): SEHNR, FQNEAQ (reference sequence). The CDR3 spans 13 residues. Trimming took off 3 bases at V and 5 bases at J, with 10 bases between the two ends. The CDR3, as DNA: TGTGCCAGCAGCTTCGGGGGAGTGGAGACCCAGTACTTC. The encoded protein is CASSFGGVETQYF. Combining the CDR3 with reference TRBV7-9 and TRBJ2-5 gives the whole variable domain DTGVSQNPRHKITKRGQNVTFRCDPISEHNRLYWYRQTLGQGPEFLTYFQNEAQLEKSRLLSDRFSAERPKGSFSTLEIQRTEQGDSAMYLCASSFGGVETQYFGPGTRLLVL.

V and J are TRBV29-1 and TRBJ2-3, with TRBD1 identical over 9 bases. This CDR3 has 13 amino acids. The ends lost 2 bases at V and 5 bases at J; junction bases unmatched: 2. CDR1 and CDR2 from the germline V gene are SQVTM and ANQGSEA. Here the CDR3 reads CSVEPTGGDTQYF. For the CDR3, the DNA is TGCAGCGTTGAACCGACAGGGGGAGATACGCAGTATTTT.

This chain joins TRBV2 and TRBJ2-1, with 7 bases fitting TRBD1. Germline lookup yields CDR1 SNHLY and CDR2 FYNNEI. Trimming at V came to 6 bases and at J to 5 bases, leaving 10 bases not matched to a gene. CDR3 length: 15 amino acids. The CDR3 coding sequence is TGTGCCAGCAGGGAAAGGGGGCTGAGGAACAATGAGCAGTTCTTC. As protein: CASRERGLRNNEQFF.

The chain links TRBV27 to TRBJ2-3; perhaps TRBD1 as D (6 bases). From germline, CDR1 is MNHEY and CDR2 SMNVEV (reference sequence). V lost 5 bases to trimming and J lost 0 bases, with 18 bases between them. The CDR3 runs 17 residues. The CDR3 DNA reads TGTGCCAGCAGTGGAACCCTGACAGGACCTAGCACAGATACGCAGTATTTT. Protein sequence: CASSGTLTGPSTDTQYF.

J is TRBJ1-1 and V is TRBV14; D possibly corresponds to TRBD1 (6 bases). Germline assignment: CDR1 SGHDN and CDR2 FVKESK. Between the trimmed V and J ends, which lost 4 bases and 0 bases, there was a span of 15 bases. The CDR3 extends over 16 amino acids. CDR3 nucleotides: TGTGCCAGCAGCCCTTATCGGGGGGCCCTGAACACTGAAGCTTTCTTT. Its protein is CASSPYRGALNTEAFF.

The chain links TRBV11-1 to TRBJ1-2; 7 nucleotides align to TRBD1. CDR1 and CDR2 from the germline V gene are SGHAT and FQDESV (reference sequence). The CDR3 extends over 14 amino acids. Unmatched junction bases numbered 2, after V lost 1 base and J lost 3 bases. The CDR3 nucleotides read TGTGCCAGCAGCTTAGGAGGGACAGACTATGGCTACACCTTC. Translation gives CASSLGGTDYGYTF.

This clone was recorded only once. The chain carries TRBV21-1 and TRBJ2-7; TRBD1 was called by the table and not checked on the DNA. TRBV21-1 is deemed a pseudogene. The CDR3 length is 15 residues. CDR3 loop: CASSKVYRGVYEQYF. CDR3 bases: TGTGCCAGCAGCAAAGTGTACAGGGGAGTCTACGAGCAGTACTTC.

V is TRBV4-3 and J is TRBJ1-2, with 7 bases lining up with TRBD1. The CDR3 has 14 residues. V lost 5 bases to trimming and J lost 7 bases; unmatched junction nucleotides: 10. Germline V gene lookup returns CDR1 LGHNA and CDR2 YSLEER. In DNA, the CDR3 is TGCGCCAGCAGCTTTGACAGGGACATGCGTGGCTACACCTTC. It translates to CASSFDRDMRGYTF.

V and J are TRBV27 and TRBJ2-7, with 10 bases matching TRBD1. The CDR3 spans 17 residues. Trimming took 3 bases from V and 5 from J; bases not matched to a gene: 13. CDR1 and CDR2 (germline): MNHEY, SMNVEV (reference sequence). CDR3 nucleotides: TGTGCCAGCAGTTTCTTACGGGGGACAGGGGCGAGCGACGAGCAGTACTTC. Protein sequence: CASSFLRGTGASDEQYF.

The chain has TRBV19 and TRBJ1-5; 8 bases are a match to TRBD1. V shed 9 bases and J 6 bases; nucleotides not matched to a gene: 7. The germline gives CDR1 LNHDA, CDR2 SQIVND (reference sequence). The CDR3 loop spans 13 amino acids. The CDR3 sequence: CARFGQGTQPQHF. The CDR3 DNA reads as TGTGCCAGGTTCGGACAGGGAACTCAGCCCCAGCATTTT.

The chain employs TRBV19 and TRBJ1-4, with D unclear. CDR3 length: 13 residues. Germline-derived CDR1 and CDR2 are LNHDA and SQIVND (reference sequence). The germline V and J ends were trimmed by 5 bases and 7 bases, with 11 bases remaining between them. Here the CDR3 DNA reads TGTGCCAGTAGTTTGGAAGGAGGTGAAAAACTGTTTTTT. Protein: CASSLEGGEKLFF.

In DNA form, the CDR3 reads TGTGCCAGCAGTCCCGGGACAGCGGGGGGTGAAAAACTGTTTTTT. Translation gives CASSPGTAGGEKLFF. The chain combines TRBV28 with TRBJ1-4, with 7 bases identical to TRBD1. Per the germline V gene, CDR1 is MDHEN and CDR2 is SYDVKM. V lost 5 bases to trimming and J lost 7 bases; unmatched junction nucleotides: 10. CDR3 length: 15 amino acids.

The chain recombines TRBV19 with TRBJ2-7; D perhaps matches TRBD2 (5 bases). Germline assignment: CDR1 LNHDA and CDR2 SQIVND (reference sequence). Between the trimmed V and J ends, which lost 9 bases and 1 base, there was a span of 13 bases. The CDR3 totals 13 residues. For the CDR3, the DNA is TGTGCCAGCCTCGTTGAGGGTTCCTACGAGCAGTACTTC. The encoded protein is CASLVEGSYEQYF.

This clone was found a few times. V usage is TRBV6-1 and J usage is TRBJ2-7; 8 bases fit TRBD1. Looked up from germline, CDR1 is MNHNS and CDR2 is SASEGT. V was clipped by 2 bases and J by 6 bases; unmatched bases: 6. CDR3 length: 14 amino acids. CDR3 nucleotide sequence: TGTGCCAGCAGTGAATACCGCAGGGGGCTCGAGCAGTACTTC. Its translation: CASSEYRRGLEQYF.

The CDR3 sequence is CASSLAIGRGQETQYF. Written as DNA, the CDR3 is TGCGCCAGCAGCTTGGCCATCGGCAGGGGACAAGAGACCCAGTACTTC. This rearrangement joins TRBV5-1 to TRBJ2-5, with TRBD1 as a possible D gene (6 bases). Germline V CDR1 and CDR2: SGHRS, YFSETQ. V was cut by 0 bases and J by 2 bases, with 14 bases left in between. This CDR3 region has 16 residues.

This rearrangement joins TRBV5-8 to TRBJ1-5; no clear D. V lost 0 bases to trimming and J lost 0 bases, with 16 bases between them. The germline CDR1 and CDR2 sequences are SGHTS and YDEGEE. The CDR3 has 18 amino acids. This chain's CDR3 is CASSLEPGQSYSNQPQHF. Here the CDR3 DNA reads TGTGCCAGCAGCTTGGAACCGGGTCAGTCGTATAGCAATCAGCCCCAGCATTTT.

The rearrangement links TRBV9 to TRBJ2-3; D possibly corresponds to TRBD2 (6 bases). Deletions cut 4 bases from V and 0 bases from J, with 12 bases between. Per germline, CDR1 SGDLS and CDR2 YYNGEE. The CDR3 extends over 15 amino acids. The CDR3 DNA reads TGTGCCAGCAGCCCTACGGGGGACAGCACAGATACGCAGTATTTT. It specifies CASSPTGDSTDTQYF. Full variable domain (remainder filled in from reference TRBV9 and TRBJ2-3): DSGVTQTPKHLITATGQRVTLRCSPRSGDLSVYWYQQSLDQGLQFLIQYYNGEERAKGNILERFSAQQFPDLHSELNLSSLELGDSALYFCASSPTGDSTDTQYFGPGTRLTVL.

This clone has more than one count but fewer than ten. The CDR3 DNA sequence: TGTGCCTGGAGTGTACTAGGGGACACTTACAATTCACCCCTCCACTTT. It is translated as CAWSVLGDTYNSPLHF. The chain is built from TRBV30 and TRBJ1-6; TRBD1 is a possible D gene (6 bases). Deletions cut 0 bases from V and 7 bases from J, with 16 bases between. Germline CDR1 is GTSNPN and CDR2 is SVGIG (reference sequence). The CDR3 consists of 16 residues.

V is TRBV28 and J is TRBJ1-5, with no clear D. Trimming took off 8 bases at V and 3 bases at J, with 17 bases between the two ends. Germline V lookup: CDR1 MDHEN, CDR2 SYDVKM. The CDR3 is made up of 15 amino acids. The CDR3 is CASRYPGGHNQPQHF. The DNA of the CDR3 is TGTGCCAGCCGTTACCCGGGCGGGCACAATCAGCCCCAGCATTTT.

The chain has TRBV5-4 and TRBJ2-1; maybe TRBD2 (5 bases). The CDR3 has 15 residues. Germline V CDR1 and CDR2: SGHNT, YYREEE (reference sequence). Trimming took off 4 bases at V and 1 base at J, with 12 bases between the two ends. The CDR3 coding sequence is TGTGCCAGCAGCCGAGGGCGGGTATCCTACAATGAGCAGTTCTTC. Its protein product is CASSRGRVSYNEQFF.

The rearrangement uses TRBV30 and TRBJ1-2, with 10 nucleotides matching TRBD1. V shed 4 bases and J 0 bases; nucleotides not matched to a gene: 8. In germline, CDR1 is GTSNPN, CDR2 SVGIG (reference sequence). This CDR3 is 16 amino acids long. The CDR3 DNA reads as TGTGCCTGGACTACCGGGACAGGGGTACCTAACTATGGCTACACCTTC. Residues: CAWTTGTGVPNYGYTF.